The 24 T cell receptor beta chains below come from one sample, sequenced in a study of blood T cell repertoires in COVID-19. The table came from immunoSEQ multiplex PCR; TCRdb's copy has only in-frame clones and leaves some out. Among 250,000 or so clones listed, approximately 81% were seen once. Input material: PBMCs or T cells enriched from blood (not recorded which). Source of these receptors: a woman in her fifties or sixties who had been exposed to COVID-19.

This clone was seen ten or more times. The chain uses TRBV2 and TRBJ1-1; tentatively, D is TRBD1 (6 bases). CDR1 and CDR2 from the germline V gene are SNHLY and FYNNEI. V lost 6 bases to trimming and J lost 9 bases, with 14 bases between them. This CDR3 spans 12 amino acids. DNA for the CDR3: TGTGCCAGCAGGCATGAGGACAGTAAAGCTTTCTTT. Protein: CASRHEDSKAFF.

The chain combines TRBV5-1 with TRBJ2-3; D gene uncertain. Looked up from germline, CDR1 is SGHRS and CDR2 is YFSETQ. Deletions cut 0 bases from V and 3 bases from J, with 8 bases between. The CDR3 spans 14 residues. CDR3 nucleotides: TGCGCCAGCAGCTTGGACAAATCAACAGATACGCAGTATTTT. Amino acids: CASSLDKSTDTQYF. The variable domain in full, with the rest retrieved from reference TRBV5-1 and TRBJ2-3, is KAGVTQTPRYLIKTRGQQVTLSCSPISGHRSVSWYQQTPGQGLQFLFEYFSETQRNKGNFPGRFSGRQFSNSRSEMNVSTLELGDSALYLCASSLDKSTDTQYFGPGTRLTVL.

This clone was seen a handful of times. The chain recombines TRBV9 with TRBJ2-1, with TRBD1 as a possible D gene (5 bases). Trimming shortened V by 0 bases and J by 12 bases, and 7 bases separated the two germline ends. The CDR3 contains 11 residues. Germline V CDR1 and CDR2: SGDLS, YYNGEE. This CDR3 is CASSVEDTQFF. As DNA, the CDR3 is TGTGCCAGCAGCGTAGAGGACACGCAGTTCTTC. The variable domain in full, with the rest retrieved from reference TRBV9 and TRBJ2-1, is DSGVTQTPKHLITATGQRVTLRCSPRSGDLSVYWYQQSLDQGLQFLIQYYNGEERAKGNILERFSAQQFPDLHSELNLSSLELGDSALYFCASSVEDTQFFGPGTRLTVL.

The chain carries TRBV25-1 and TRBJ1-1, with D unclear. The V gene lost 4 bases and the J gene lost 8 bases, with 8 bases spanning the gap. This CDR3 has 11 amino acids. Germline V gene data show CDR1 as MGHDK and CDR2 as SYGVNS. The CDR3 coding sequence is TGTGCCAGCAGTGTCGACATAGAAGCTTTCTTT. This encodes CASSVDIEAFF.

The V and J genes are TRBV29-1 and TRBJ2-5, with D perhaps TRBD1 (6 bases). V was cut by 5 bases and J by 4 bases, with 11 bases left in between. The V gene's germline CDR1 is SQVTM and CDR2 ANQGSEA. The CDR3 contains 12 residues. The CDR3 sequence is CSVLLGGETQYF. Written as DNA, the CDR3 is TGCAGCGTTCTGCTAGGGGGAGAGACCCAGTACTTC.

This clone was recorded only once. The chain carries TRBV5-6 and TRBJ2-1, with a possible D match to TRBD2 (6 bases). Trimming removed 1 base from V and 10 bases from J, with 12 bases in between. Germline V CDR1 and CDR2: SGHDT, YYEEEE. The CDR3 contains 13 residues. CDR3 sequence reads: CASSLISGEEQFF. The CDR3 DNA follows: TGTGCCAGCAGCTTGATCTCGGGGGAAGAGCAGTTCTTC.

The genes are TRBV29-1 and TRBJ2-5; 12 nucleotides align to TRBD1. The CDR3 has 13 residues. The V gene's germline CDR1 is SQVTM and CDR2 ANQGSEA. After removal of 6 bases from V and 4 bases from J, the junction contained 3 bases not matched to a gene. DNA of the CDR3: TGCAGCGTAGGGACAGGGGGCCGAGAGACCCAGTACTTC. Translating gives CSVGTGGRETQYF.

This clone has just a few counts. This chain joins TRBV5-6 and TRBJ1-5; tentative D call: TRBD1 (5 bases). Germline-derived CDR1 and CDR2 are SGHDT and YYEEEE. This CDR3 has 14 amino acids. V lost 2 bases and J 5 bases, leaving 11 bases between the germline ends. The CDR3 sequence is CASSLWGLDQPQHF. The DNA of the CDR3 is TGTGCCAGCAGCTTATGGGGCTTGGATCAGCCCCAGCATTTT.

The genes are TRBV28 and TRBJ1-2, with a weak D call TRBD1 (5 bases). The length of the CDR3 is 12 residues. Trimming removed 2 bases from V and 5 bases from J, with 6 bases in between. Germline assignment: CDR1 MDHEN and CDR2 SYDVKM. As DNA, the CDR3 is TGTGCCAGCAGTTTAGCAGGGTATGGCTACACCTTC. This codes for CASSLAGYGYTF.

This clone came up a few times. The J gene is TRBJ1-6, the V gene TRBV11-2, with D hard to call. Trimming cost V 2 bases and J 7 bases, with 12 bases left between them. Germline assignment: CDR1 SGHAT and CDR2 FQNNGV. The CDR3 contains 15 residues. This chain's CDR3 is CASSLTTGINSPLHF. DNA for the CDR3: TGTGCCAGCAGCTTAACCACGGGAATCAATTCACCCCTCCACTTT.

The chain recombines TRBV2 with TRBJ1-1, with 7 bases lining up with TRBD1. The CDR3 totals 14 residues. CDR1 and CDR2 (germline): SNHLY, FYNNEI. With 6 bases clipped from V and 5 bases from J, the junction kept 9 bases outside the gene matches. This CDR3 reads CASRDRQGRTEAFF. The CDR3 DNA sequence: TGTGCCAGCAGGGATCGACAGGGACGGACTGAAGCTTTCTTT.

The rearrangement uses TRBV11-2 and TRBJ1-1, with D perhaps matching TRBD1 (5 bases). Trimming pared 1 base from V and 6 bases from J, leaving 9 bases between. Per germline, CDR1 SGHAT and CDR2 FQNNGV. The CDR3 is made up of 13 amino acids. CDR3 in DNA: TGTGCCAGCAGCTTAGCAGGGCCGGCTGAAGCTTTCTTT. Amino acid sequence: CASSLAGPAEAFF.

The chain employs TRBV18 and TRBJ2-2; 9 bases line up with TRBD1. Germline trimming cut 3 bases from V and 3 bases from J; bases unmatched to any gene: 11. Germline CDR1 KGHSH, CDR2 LQKENI. The CDR3 runs 18 residues. The CDR3 nucleotides are TGTGCCAGCTCACCTACTACAGGGGGCGTAAGGCACACCGGGGAGCTGTTTTTT. Protein: CASSPTTGGVRHTGELFF. Combining the CDR3 with reference TRBV18 and TRBJ2-2 gives the whole variable domain NAGVMQNPRHLVRRRGQEARLRCSPMKGHSHVYWYRQLPEEGLKFMVYLQKENIIDESGMPKERFSAEFPKEGPSILRIQQVVRGDSAAYFCASSPTTGGVRHTGELFFGEGSRLTVL.

The chain uses TRBV6-5 and TRBJ1-1, with D possibly matching TRBD1 (5 bases). Per the germline V gene, CDR1 is MNHEY and CDR2 is SVGAGI. The CDR3 contains 14 residues. The V and J ends lost 7 bases and 7 bases respectively, with 19 bases between them. CDR3 amino acids: CASTDNRRGSEAFF. The CDR3 coding sequence is TGTGCCAGCACGGATAATAGGAGGGGAAGTGAAGCTTTCTTT.

The chain couples TRBV19 to TRBJ2-1, with 8 nucleotides matching TRBD1. The CDR3 spans 15 residues. Germline lookup yields CDR1 LNHDA and CDR2 SQIVND (reference sequence). V lost 3 bases to trimming and J lost 6 bases; unmatched junction nucleotides: 7. CDR3 sequence reads: CASSIRQGLGNEQFF. The CDR3 bases are TGTGCCAGTAGTATTCGACAGGGGTTGGGCAATGAGCAGTTCTTC.

V and J are TRBV5-6 and TRBJ1-1; possible D gene TRBD1, 6 bases. CDR1 and CDR2 from the germline V gene are SGHDT and YYEEEE. Trimming pared 4 bases from V and 0 bases from J, leaving 13 bases between. This CDR3 contains 15 residues. The CDR3 here is CASSPAGALNTEAFF. CDR3 bases: TGTGCCAGCAGCCCGGCGGGGGCTCTGAACACTGAAGCTTTCTTT.

The chain is built from TRBV7-2 and TRBJ2-4; D is possibly TRBD1 (6 bases). This CDR3 has 14 amino acids. Germline V gene sequence: CDR1 SGHTA, CDR2 FQGNSA. The germline V and J ends were trimmed by 0 bases and 7 bases, with 10 bases remaining between them. This chain's CDR3 is CASSLAAGVNIQYF. In DNA, the CDR3 is TGTGCCAGCAGCTTAGCAGCAGGGGTGAACATTCAGTACTTC.

J is TRBJ1-4 and V is TRBV18; D perhaps matches TRBD1 (5 bases). The germline V and J ends were trimmed by 5 bases and 6 bases, with 10 bases remaining between them. CDR3 size: 13 residues. CDR1 is KGHSH and CDR2 is LQKENI in the germline V gene. CDR3 in DNA: TGTGCCAGCTCATCCGGACAAGATGAAAAACTGTTTTTT. Its translation is CASSSGQDEKLFF.

CDR3: CASSLGDRDYNSPLHF. CDR3 bases: TGTGCCAGCAGCTTAGGAGACCGGGACTATAATTCACCCCTCCACTTT. The V gene is TRBV7-9, the J gene TRBJ1-6; D is unresolved. The ends were cut back, 1 base at V and 3 bases at J, with 10 bases in the middle. This CDR3 is built from 16 residues. The germline gives CDR1 SEHNR, CDR2 FQNEAQ (reference sequence).

The gene calls are TRBV5-4 and TRBJ2-2; 8 bases line up with TRBD1. Per germline, CDR1 SGHNT and CDR2 YYREEE (reference sequence). This CDR3 is built from 15 residues. The J segment lost 6 bases and the V segment lost 5 bases, leaving 9 bases of the junction unmatched. The CDR3 loop is CASRDRDTRAGELFF. The CDR3 DNA follows: TGTGCCAGCAGGGACAGGGACACTCGAGCCGGGGAGCTGTTTTTT.

The rearrangement joins TRBV5-1 to TRBJ2-6; D gene uncertain. This CDR3 has 17 amino acids. The V gene lost 7 bases and the J gene lost 0 bases, with 17 bases spanning the gap. Germline V gene sequence: CDR1 SGHRS, CDR2 YFSETQ. The CDR3 DNA follows: TGCGCCAGCCCCCTAGGCCGGCCGAGCTCTGGGGCCAACGTCCTGACTTTC. Residues: CASPLGRPSSGANVLTF.

The chain joins TRBV19 to TRBJ2-5; TRBD1 matches 10 bases. Germline CDR1 is LNHDA and CDR2 is SQIVND (reference sequence). J lost 4 bases, V lost 0 bases, and 8 bases had no gene match. The CDR3 consists of 17 residues. CDR3 sequence: CASSIDLDRGWRETQYF. As DNA, the CDR3 is TGTGCCAGTAGTATAGACCTGGACAGGGGGTGGCGAGAGACCCAGTACTTC. The whole variable domain, filled in from reference TRBV19 and TRBJ2-5, reads DGGITQSPKYLFRKEGQNVTLSCEQNLNHDAMYWYRQDPGQGLRLIYYSQIVNDFQKGDIAEGYSVSREKKESFPLTVTSAQKNPTAFYLCASSIDLDRGWRETQYFGPGTRLLVL.

The chain employs TRBV5-4 and TRBJ1-3; a weak D match, TRBD1 (6 bases). The CDR3 is 15 amino acids. V lost 4 bases to trimming and J lost 0 bases, with 11 bases between them. Germline CDR1 SGHNT, CDR2 YYREEE (reference sequence). The DNA of the CDR3 is TGTGCCAGCAGCCTCGGACAGTTCTCTGGAAACACCATATATTTT. It translates to CASSLGQFSGNTIYF.

This clone appeared a few times. The V call is TRBV7-8, the J call TRBJ2-3; D may be TRBD2 (5 bases). The V gene's germline CDR1 is SGHVS and CDR2 FQNEAQ. Trimming removed 3 bases at V and 1 base at J, with 14 bases between. CDR3 length: 16 amino acids. The CDR3 is CASSLGSISGTDTQYF. The DNA for the CDR3 is TGTGCCAGCAGCTTGGGGAGTATATCAGGCACAGATACGCAGTATTTT.